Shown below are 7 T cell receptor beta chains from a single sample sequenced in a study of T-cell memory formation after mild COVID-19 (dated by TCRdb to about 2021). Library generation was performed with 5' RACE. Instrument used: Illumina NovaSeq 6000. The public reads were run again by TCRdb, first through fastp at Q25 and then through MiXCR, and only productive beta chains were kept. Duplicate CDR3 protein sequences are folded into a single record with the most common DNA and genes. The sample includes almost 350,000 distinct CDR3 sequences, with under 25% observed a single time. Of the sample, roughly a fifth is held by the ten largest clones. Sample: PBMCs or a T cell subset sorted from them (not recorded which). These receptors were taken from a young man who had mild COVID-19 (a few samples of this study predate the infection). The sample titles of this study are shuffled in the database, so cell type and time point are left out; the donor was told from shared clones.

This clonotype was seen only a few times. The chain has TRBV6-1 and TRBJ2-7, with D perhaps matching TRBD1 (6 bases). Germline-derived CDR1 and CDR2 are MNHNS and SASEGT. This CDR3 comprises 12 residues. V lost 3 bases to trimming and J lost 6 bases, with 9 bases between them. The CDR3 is CASSDRGAEQYV. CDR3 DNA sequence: TGTGCCAGCAGTGACAGGGGCGCCGAGCAGTACGTC.

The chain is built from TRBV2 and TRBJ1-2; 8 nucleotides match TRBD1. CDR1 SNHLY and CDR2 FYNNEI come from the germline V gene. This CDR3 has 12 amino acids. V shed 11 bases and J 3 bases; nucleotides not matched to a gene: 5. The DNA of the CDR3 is TGTGCCGGGGGACAGGATGACTATGGCTACACCTTC. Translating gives CAGGQDDYGYTF.

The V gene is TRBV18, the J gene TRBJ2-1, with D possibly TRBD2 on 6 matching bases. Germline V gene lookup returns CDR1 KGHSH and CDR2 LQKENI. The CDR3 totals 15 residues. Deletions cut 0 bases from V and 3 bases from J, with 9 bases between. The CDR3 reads CASSPPGRNYNEQFF. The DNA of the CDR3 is TGTGCCAGCTCACCACCAGGGAGGAACTACAATGAGCAGTTCTTC.

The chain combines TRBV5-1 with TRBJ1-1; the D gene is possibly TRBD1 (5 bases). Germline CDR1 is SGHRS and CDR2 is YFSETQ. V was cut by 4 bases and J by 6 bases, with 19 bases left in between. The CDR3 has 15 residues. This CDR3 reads CASSDGVGAEAEAFF. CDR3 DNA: TGCGCCAGCAGCGATGGTGTAGGGGCCGAGGCTGAAGCTTTCTTT.

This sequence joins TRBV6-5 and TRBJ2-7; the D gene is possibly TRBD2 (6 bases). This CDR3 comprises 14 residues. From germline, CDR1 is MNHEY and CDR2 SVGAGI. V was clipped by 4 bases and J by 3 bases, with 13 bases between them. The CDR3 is CASSSGRGNYEQYF. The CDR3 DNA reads TGTGCCAGCAGTTCCGGACGGGGGAACTACGAGCAGTACTTC.

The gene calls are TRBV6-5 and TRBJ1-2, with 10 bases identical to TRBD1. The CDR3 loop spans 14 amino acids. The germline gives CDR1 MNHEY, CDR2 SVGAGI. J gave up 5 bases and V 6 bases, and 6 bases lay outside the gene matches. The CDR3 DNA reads TGTGCCAGCAGGCCGACAGGGGGCCAATATGGCTACACCTTC. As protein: CASRPTGGQYGYTF.

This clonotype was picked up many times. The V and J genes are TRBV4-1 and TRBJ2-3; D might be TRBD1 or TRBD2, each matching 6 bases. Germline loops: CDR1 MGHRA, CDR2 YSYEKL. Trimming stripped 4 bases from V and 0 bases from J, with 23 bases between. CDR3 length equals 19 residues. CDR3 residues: CASSLSPGAPLGSTDTQYF. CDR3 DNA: TGCGCCAGCAGCCTTTCCCCGGGGGCGCCTCTAGGTAGCACAGATACGCAGTATTTT.